The subject of this entry is one T cell receptor beta chain. What it binds is not known. The sample belongs to a study of T cell clones after liver transplantation. About the research overall: Draws occurred before transplant, before withdrawal, and after complete or failed withdrawal.

Sequenced by immunoSEQ multiplex PCR; TCRdb stores in-frame clones only, minus some. The repertoire holds over 55,000 clones, about 71% seen once, with about 2.8% in the top ten. Study-level points and caveats: In a couple of subjects, few donor cells limited the measurable donor-reactive repertoire. Migration into the graft, not deletion, may explain lost graft donor-reactive T cells. Compared with third party-reactive sequences, donor-reactive ones declined more, independent of withdrawal success.

This CDR3 is 13 amino acids long. Trimming shortened V by 0 bases and J by 4 bases, and 7 bases separated the two germline ends. Germline assignment: CDR1 SGHRS and CDR2 YFSETQ. This sequence originates from a human patient who received a liver transplant. Some of the T cells may derive from the graft donor. The rearrangement joins TRBV5-1 to TRBJ2-5, with D tentatively TRBD2 (5 bases). Here the sequenced sample was CD4+ T cells from blood, taken at the roughly 15-month timepoint. Here the CDR3 reads CASSLDEGETQYF. CDR3 bases: TGCGCCAGCAGCTTGGATGAGGGAGAGACCCAGTACTTC.